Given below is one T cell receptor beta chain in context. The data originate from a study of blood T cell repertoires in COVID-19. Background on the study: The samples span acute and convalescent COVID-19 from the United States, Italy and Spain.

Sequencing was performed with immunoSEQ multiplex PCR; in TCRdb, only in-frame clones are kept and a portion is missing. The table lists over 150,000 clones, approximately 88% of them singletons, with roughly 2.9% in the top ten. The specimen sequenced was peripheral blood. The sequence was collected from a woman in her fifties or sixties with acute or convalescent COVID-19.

The CDR3 here is CASSVGTANTEAFF. The DNA for the CDR3 is TGTGCCAGCAGTGTCGGGACAGCTAACACTGAAGCTTTCTTT. V usage is TRBV27 and J usage is TRBJ1-1; the match to TRBD1 covers 7 bases. There are 14 residues in the CDR3. V dropped 5 bases and J dropped 2; count of bases not matched to a gene: 5. Germline lookup yields CDR1 MNHEY and CDR2 SMNVEV (reference sequence).